This TCR beta chain came from a study of shared clonotypes between healthy human individuals. Details on this clone: Its antigen remains unknown.

Method: immunoSEQ multiplex PCR; TCRdb's copy keeps in-frame clones and lacks some. The sample has 2 million to 2.5 million clones, around 95% seen once. The junction had 5 bases not matched to a gene; V was cut back by 8 bases and J by 2 bases. The germline V gene encodes CDR1 GTSNPN and CDR2 SVGIG (reference sequence). This CDR3 contains 13 residues. Points from the study as a whole: Naive subsets generally had larger estimated richness than memory subsets. An effect of sequencing depth on clonotype sharing among donors was expected.

Sample: naive CD4+ T cells sorted from blood. Specified subset: CD45RA+ positively selected. The receptor comes from a young man in good health. This sequence joins TRBV30 and TRBJ1-5; 8 bases agree with TRBD1. The CDR3 DNA reads TGTGCCCTAGCAGGGGGCGGCAATCAGCCCCAGCATTTT. It specifies CALAGGGNQPQHF. Supplemented by reference TRBV30 and TRBJ1-5, the full variable domain reads SQTIHQWPATLVQPVGSPLSLECTVEGTSNPNLYWYRQAAGRGLQLLFYSVGIGQISSEVPQNLSASRPQDRQFILSSKKLLLSDSGFYLCALAGGGNQPQHFGDGTRLSIL.